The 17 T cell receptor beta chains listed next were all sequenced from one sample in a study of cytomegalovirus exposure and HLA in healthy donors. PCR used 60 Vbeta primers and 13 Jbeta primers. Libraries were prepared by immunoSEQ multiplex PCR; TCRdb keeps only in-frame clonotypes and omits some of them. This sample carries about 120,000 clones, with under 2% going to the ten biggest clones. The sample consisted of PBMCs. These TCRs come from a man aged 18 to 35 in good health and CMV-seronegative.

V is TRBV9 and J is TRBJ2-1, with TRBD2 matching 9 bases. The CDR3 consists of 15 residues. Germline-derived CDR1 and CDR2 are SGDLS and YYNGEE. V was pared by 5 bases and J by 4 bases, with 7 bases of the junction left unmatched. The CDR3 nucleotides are TGTGCCAGCAGTCGGTTTAGCGGGAGTTACAATGAGCAGTTCTTC. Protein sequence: CASSRFSGSYNEQFF.

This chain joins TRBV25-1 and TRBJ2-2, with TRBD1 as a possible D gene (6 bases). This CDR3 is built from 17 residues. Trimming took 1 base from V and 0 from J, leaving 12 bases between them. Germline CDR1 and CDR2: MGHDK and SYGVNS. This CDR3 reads CASSESTGTTNTGELFF. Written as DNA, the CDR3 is TGTGCCAGCAGTGAATCGACCGGGACAACGAACACCGGGGAGCTGTTTTTT.

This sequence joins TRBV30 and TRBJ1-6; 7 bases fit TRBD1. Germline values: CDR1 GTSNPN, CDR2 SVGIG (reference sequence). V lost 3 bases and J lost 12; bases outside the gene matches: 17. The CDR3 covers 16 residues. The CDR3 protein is CAWRASRGVALGPLHF. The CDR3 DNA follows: TGTGCCTGGAGGGCTAGCAGGGGGGTGGCTCTTGGACCCCTCCACTTT.

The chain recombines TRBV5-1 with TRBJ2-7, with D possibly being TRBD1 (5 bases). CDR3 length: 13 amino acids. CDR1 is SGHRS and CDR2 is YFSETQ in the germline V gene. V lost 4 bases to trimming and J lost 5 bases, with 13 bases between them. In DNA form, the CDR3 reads TGCGCCAGCAGCCTAGGGGTCGCTAACGAGCAGTACTTC. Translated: CASSLGVANEQYF.

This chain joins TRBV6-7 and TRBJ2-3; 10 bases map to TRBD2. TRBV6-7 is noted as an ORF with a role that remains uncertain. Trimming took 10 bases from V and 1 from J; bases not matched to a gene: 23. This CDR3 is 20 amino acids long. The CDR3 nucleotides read TGTGCCACCGACGGAGGAGCTAGCGGGAGCCATCTGGTAGGCACAGATACGCAGTATTTT. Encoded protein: CATDGGASGSHLVGTDTQYF.

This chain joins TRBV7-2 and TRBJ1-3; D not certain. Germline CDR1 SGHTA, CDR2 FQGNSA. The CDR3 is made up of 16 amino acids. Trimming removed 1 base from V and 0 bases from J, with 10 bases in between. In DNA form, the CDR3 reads TGTGCCAGCAGCTTAGATCCTCTCAGCTCTGGAAACACCATATATTTT. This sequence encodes CASSLDPLSSGNTIYF.

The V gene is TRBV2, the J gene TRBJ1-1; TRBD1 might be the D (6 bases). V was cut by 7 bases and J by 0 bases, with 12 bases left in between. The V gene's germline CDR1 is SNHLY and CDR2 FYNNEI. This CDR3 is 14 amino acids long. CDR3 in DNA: TGTGCCAGCAACCTCGGGACAATGAACACTGAAGCTTTCTTT. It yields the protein CASNLGTMNTEAFF.

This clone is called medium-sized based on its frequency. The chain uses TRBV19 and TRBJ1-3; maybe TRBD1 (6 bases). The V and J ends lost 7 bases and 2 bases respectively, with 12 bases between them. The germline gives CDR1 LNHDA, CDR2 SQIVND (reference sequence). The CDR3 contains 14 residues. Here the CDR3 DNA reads TGTGCCAGTACGTACAGGGTACCTGGAAACACCATATATTTT. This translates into CASTYRVPGNTIYF.

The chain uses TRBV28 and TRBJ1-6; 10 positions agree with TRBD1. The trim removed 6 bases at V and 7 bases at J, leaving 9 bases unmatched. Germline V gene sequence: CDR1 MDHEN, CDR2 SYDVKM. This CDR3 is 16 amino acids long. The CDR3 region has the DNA TGTGCCAGCAGCTCTTCTCCGGGACAGGGGAATTCACCCCTCCACTTT. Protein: CASSSSPGQGNSPLHF.

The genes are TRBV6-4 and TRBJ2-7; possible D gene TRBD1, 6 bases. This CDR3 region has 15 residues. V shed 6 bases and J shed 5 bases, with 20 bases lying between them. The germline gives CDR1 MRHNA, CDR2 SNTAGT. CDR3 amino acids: CASSLTQGPRDEQYF. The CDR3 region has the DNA TGTGCCAGCAGCCTAACTCAGGGGCCGAGGGACGAGCAGTACTTC.

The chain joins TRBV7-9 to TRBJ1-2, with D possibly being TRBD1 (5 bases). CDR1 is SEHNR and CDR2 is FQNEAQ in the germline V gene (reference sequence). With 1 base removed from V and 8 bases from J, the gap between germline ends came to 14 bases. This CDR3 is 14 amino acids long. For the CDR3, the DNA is TGTGCCAGCAGCTTAGGGCAGGGTGGCAACGGCTACACCTTC. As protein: CASSLGQGGNGYTF.

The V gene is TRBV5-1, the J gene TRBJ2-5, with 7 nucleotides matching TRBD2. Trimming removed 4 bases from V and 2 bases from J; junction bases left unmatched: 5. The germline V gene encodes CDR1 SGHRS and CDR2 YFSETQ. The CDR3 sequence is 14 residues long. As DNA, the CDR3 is TGCGCCAGCAGCCCGCTGGGGGGGCAAGAGACCCAGTACTTC. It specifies CASSPLGGQETQYF.

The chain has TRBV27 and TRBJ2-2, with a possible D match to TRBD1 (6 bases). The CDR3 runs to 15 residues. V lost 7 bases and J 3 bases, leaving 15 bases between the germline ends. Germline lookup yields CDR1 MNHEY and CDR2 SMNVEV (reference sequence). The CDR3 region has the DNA TGTGCCAGCAAGGGGATCAGGGGTGACACCGGGGAGCTGTTTTTT. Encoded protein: CASKGIRGDTGELFF.

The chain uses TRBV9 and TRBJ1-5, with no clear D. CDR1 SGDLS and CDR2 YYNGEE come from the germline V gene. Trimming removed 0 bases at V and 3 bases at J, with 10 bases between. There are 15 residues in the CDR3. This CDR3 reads CASSVDVGFNQPQHF. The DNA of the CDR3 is TGTGCCAGCAGCGTAGATGTTGGCTTCAATCAGCCCCAGCATTTT.

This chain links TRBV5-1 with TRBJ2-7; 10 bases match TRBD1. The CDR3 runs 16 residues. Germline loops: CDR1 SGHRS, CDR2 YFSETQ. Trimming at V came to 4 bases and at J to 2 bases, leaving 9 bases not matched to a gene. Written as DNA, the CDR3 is TGCGCCAGCAGCACGACAGGGGGCTACCCCCCCTACGAGCAGTACTTC. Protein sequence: CASSTTGGYPPYEQYF.

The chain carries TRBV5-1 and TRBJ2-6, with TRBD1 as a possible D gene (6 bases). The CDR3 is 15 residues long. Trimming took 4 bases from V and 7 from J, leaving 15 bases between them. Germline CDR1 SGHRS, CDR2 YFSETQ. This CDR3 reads CASSPDIGGANVLTF. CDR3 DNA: TGCGCCAGCAGCCCAGATATAGGGGGTGCCAACGTCCTGACTTTC.

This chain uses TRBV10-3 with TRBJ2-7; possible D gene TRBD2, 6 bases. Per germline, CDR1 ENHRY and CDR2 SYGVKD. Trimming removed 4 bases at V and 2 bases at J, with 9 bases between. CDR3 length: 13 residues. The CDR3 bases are TGTGCCATCAGTGCGGGACTTCCCTACGAGCAGTACTTC. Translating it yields CAISAGLPYEQYF.